The next 31 T cell receptor beta chains were all read from a single sample in a study of T cell clonality in common variable immunodeficiency. Assay: immunoSEQ multiplex PCR; the TCRdb copy retains only in-frame clones and omits some. The sample lists some 53,000 clones, none appearing once, the ten largest making up more than 3%. The material sequenced was peripheral blood mononuclear cells. These receptors all stem from a person aged 18 to 75 in good health.

This clone was seen repeatedly, ten times or more. The missing CDR3 end, 3 residues past where the read stops, is filled in from the germline J gene. This rearrangement joins TRBV5-1 to TRBJ2-2; 10 bases are shared with TRBD1. Per the germline V gene, CDR1 is SGHRS and CDR2 is YFSETQ. With 3 bases clipped from V and 3 bases from J, the junction kept 8 bases outside the gene matches. The CDR3 spans 17 residues. CDR3 in amino acids: CASSSGPGTGDTGELFF. Incomplete CDR3 DNA: TGCGCCAGCAGCTCGGGGCCCGGGACAGGGGACACCGGGGAG.

This clone was detected ten times or more. The read gets to within 3 residues of the CDR3 end, and the germline J gene fills in the rest. The chain has TRBV6-1 and TRBJ2-2; 12 positions match TRBD2. Germline CDR1 reads MNHNS; CDR2 reads SASEGT. The CDR3 runs to 18 residues. V lost 2 bases to trimming and J lost 6 bases; unmatched junction nucleotides: 10. CDR3: CASSEFLLAGGSAGELFF. The sequenced part of the CDR3 DNA is TGTGCCAGCAGTGAATTTTTACTAGCGGGAGGATCGGCCGGGGAG.

About this clone itself: The CDR3 goes on 3 residues after the read ends, and that part is filled in from the germline J gene. This chain joins TRBV11-3 and TRBJ1-2; possible D gene TRBD1, 6 bases. V was clipped by 5 bases and J by 6 bases, with 16 bases between them. The CDR3 contains 14 residues. Germline V CDR1 and CDR2: SGHNT, YENEEA. The chain's CDR3 is CASSRGGGYDGYTF. Incomplete CDR3 DNA: TGTGCCAGCAGCCGAGGGGGGGGGTATGATGGC.

This clone was seen repeatedly, ten times or more. This CDR3 reads CASSSLYSGNSNEQFF. The CDR3 DNA, read in part, is TGTGCCAGCAGTTCCCTCTATAGCGGGAATTCTAATGAG. The rearrangement links TRBV12-3 or TRBV12-4 to TRBJ2-1; 8 bases fit TRBD2. The CDR3 end lies 3 residues beyond the end of the read and is filled in from the germline J gene. CDR3 size: 16 residues. Trimming took 4 bases from V and 7 from J; bases not matched to a gene: 12.

This clone was seen repeatedly, ten times or more. The read comes to an end 3 residues before the CDR3 does, leaving the germline J gene to fill in the end. The genes are TRBV20-1 and TRBJ2-2, with 7 bases matching TRBD1. This CDR3 spans 14 amino acids. The V gene end was trimmed by 0 bases and the J gene end by 6 bases; junction bases not matched to a gene: 4. The germline gives CDR1 DFQATT, CDR2 SNEGSKA (reference sequence). CDR3 amino acids: CSAREIQGAGELFF. CDR3 DNA (partial): TGCAGTGCTAGAGAGATTCAGGGGGCCGGGGAG.

This clone was seen ten or more times. The CDR3 end is not reached by the read, which stops 3 residues before it; the germline J gene fills it in. The chain recombines TRBV13 with TRBJ2-7, with D possibly being TRBD1 (6 bases). Trimming removed 5 bases from V and 6 bases from J, with 17 bases in between. Germline lookup yields CDR1 PRHDT and CDR2 FYEKMQ (reference sequence). CDR3 length: 14 amino acids. The CDR3 sequence: CASSPGEPPSEQYF. Partial CDR3 DNA: TGTGCCAGCAGCCCAGGGGAACCCCCCTCCGAG.

This clone came up many times. The read halts 3 residues ahead of the CDR3 end, with the missing end drawn from the germline J gene. The chain is built from TRBV18 and TRBJ2-7; TRBD1 matches 10 bases. With 6 bases clipped from V and 3 bases from J, the junction kept 8 bases outside the gene matches. Germline V gene data show CDR1 as KGHSH and CDR2 as LQKENI. The CDR3 extends over 15 amino acids. CDR3 amino acids: CASSRGQGGIYEQYF. CDR3 DNA, as far as it was read: TGTGCCAGCTCCCGCGGACAGGGGGGGATCTACGAG.

With regard to this clone: The CDR3 is cut off 3 residues early in the read; its end comes from the germline J gene. The V gene is TRBV7-2, the J gene TRBJ2-5, with D tentatively TRBD2 (6 bases). The CDR3 totals 13 residues. Germline V gene data show CDR1 as SGHTA and CDR2 as FQGNSA. V lost 5 bases, J lost 4 bases, and 11 bases lay in between. The CDR3 sequence is CASSGGLGETQYF. Incomplete CDR3 DNA: TGTGCCAGCAGCGGGGGACTGGGAGAGACC.

A remark on this clone: The read finishes 3 residues shy of the CDR3 end, and the germline J gene is used to complete it. This chain connects TRBV5-1 to TRBJ2-7; tentatively, D is TRBD1 (8 bases). CDR3 length equals 15 residues. Trimming shortened V by 2 bases and J by 2 bases, and 14 bases separated the two germline ends. Germline V lookup: CDR1 SGHRS, CDR2 YFSETQ. The CDR3 bases that were read are TGCGCCAGCAGCTTATCTACAGGGGGGGCCTACGAG. Its translation is CASSLSTGGAYE. Given in full, the CDR3 is CASSLSTGGAYEQYF.

As for this clone: The CDR3 extends 3 residues past the end of the read, so its final part is completed from the germline J gene. The rearrangement uses TRBV7-8 and TRBJ1-5, with D perhaps TRBD1 (5 bases). Germline values: CDR1 SGHVS, CDR2 FQNEAQ. There are 18 residues in the CDR3. Trimming stripped 2 bases from V and 4 bases from J, with 21 bases between. The covered CDR3 bases are TGTGCCAGCAGCTTACGTCTCCTCGTCAGTGGGGCAAATCAGCCC. Translated, it gives CASSLRLLVSGANQP. The full CDR3 reads CASSLRLLVSGANQPQHF.

This clone was observed many times. Coverage ceases 3 residues before the CDR3 finishes, and the germline J gene fills in the end. The chain links TRBV29-1 to TRBJ1-1, with D tentatively TRBD1 (5 bases). Germline CDR1 SQVTM, CDR2 ANQGSEA. This CDR3 comprises 13 residues. Trimming removed 8 bases at V and 6 bases at J, with 19 bases between. The CDR3 reads CSLASVSGAEAFF. The DNA read from the CDR3 is TGCAGCCTTGCCTCGGTTTCGGGGGCTGAA.

Turning to this clone: The read finishes 3 residues shy of the CDR3 end, and the germline J gene is used to complete it. The V call is TRBV5-6, the J call TRBJ1-2; 8 bases fit TRBD1. The germline V gene has CDR1 SGHDT and CDR2 YYEEEE. The CDR3 sequence is 15 residues long. V was pared by 2 bases and J by 2 bases, with 5 bases of the junction left unmatched. The chain's CDR3 is CASSFYDRGNYGYTF. The covered CDR3 bases are TGTGCCAGCAGCTTCTACGACAGGGGCAACTATGGC. Full variable domain (missing parts from reference TRBV5-6 and TRBJ1-2): DAGVTQSPTHLIKTRGQQVTLRCSPKSGHDTVSWYQQALGQGPQFIFQYYEEEERQRGNFPDRFSGHQFPNYSSELNVNALLLGDSALYLCASSFYDRGNYGYTFGSGTRLTVV.

This clone appeared many times. Read data end 3 residues before the CDR3 end; the end is taken from the germline J gene. This sequence joins TRBV2 and TRBJ2-1; 7 bases are a match to TRBD2. Trimming at V came to 3 bases and at J to 7 bases, leaving 6 bases not matched to a gene. The CDR3 is 14 residues long. Germline V gene data show CDR1 as SNHLY and CDR2 as FYNNEI. CDR3 residues: CASSEREGSNEQFF. CDR3 DNA, as far as it was read: TGTGCCAGCAGTGAGAGGGAGGGGTCGAATGAG.

This clone came up a few times. The read is 3 residues too short to cover the CDR3 end, so that end is filled in from the germline J gene. The J gene is TRBJ1-1, the V gene TRBV7-2, with 9 nucleotides matching TRBD1. Trimming cost V 1 base and J 1 base; bases outside gene matches: 1. Germline CDR1 is SGHTA and CDR2 is FQGNSA. The CDR3 runs 15 residues. The part of the CDR3 DNA that was read is TGTGCCAGCAGCTTAGGGGACAGGGAGAACACTGAA. It yields the protein CASSLGDRENTE. Given in full, the CDR3 is CASSLGDRENTEAFF. Looking up the rest from reference TRBV7-2 and TRBJ1-1 gives the full variable domain: GAGVSQSPSNKVTEKGKDVELRCDPISGHTALYWYRQSLGQGLEFLIYFQGNSAPDKSGLPSDRFSAERTGGSVSTLTIQRTQQEDSAVYLCASSLGDRENTEAFFGQGTRLTVV.

With regard to this clone: A junction boundary mismatches the germline segment, possibly from a read error. The read terminates 3 residues ahead of where the CDR3 ends, so the germline J gene completes it. Other DNA sequences within the sample encode an identical CDR3. The chain is built from TRBV7-2 and TRBJ1-3, with D hard to call. The CDR3 loop spans 15 amino acids. The germline V gene encodes CDR1 SGHTA and CDR2 FQGNSA. CDR3 DNA (partial): TGTGCCAGCAGCTTTGACTTAAGCTCTGGAAACACT. Its protein is CASSFDLSSGNT. The whole CDR3 protein reads CASSFDLSSGNTIYF. Filled out from reference TRBV7-2 and TRBJ1-3, the complete variable domain reads GAGVSQSPSNKVTEKGKDVELRCDPISGHTALYWYRQSLGQGLEFLIYFQGNSAPDKSGLPSDRFSAERTGGSVSTLTIQRTQQEDSAVYLCASSFDLSSGNTIYFGEGSWLTVV.

This clone occurred many times. The read is 3 residues too short to cover the CDR3 end, so that end is filled in from the germline J gene. The V gene is TRBV5-1, the J gene TRBJ1-5, with a possible D match to TRBD1 (5 bases). With 4 bases removed from V and 7 bases from J, the gap between germline ends came to 12 bases. The CDR3 loop spans 13 amino acids. Germline V lookup: CDR1 SGHRS, CDR2 YFSETQ. Partial CDR3 DNA: TGCGCCAGCAGCCCCGACAGTGGACAGCCC. This codes for CASSPDSGQP. The entire CDR3 sequence reads CASSPDSGQPQHF.

This clone was counted at least ten times. From the germline J gene comes the end of the CDR3, since the read stops 3 residues before it. J is TRBJ1-2 and V is TRBV6-2 or TRBV6-3, with TRBD1 matching over 8 bases. Per germline, CDR1 MNHEY and CDR2 SVGEGT. There are 15 residues in the CDR3. V dropped 3 bases and J dropped 2; count of bases not matched to a gene: 5. CDR3 bases read: TGTGCCAGCAGTTATCCAGGACAGGGAAACTATGGC. Its translation is CASSYPGQGNYG. The entire CDR3 protein is CASSYPGQGNYGYTF.

This clone was observed a handful of times. The read is 3 residues too short to cover the CDR3 end, so that end is filled in from the germline J gene. The chain employs TRBV7-9 and TRBJ1-2, with unresolved D. The V end lost 5 bases, the J end lost 4 bases, and 8 bases lay between the germline ends. The CDR3 consists of 12 residues. CDR1 and CDR2 from the germline V gene are SEHNR and FQNEAQ (reference sequence). The CDR3 region is CASSPNGYGYTF. The sequenced part of the CDR3 DNA is TGTGCCAGCAGCCCCAACGGCTATGGC. Together with reference TRBV7-9 and TRBJ1-2, the CDR3 gives the full variable domain: DTGVSQNPRHKITKRGQNVTFRCDPISEHNRLYWYRQTLGQGPEFLTYFQNEAQLEKSRLLSDRFSAERPKGSFSTLEIQRTEQGDSAMYLCASSPNGYGYTFGSGTRLTVV.

This clone has a count of ten or more. CDR3 amino acids: CASSLNGLAGDNEQFF. The sequenced CDR3 bases are TGCGCCAGCAGCCTCAACGGATTAGCGGGAGATAATGAG. The chain links TRBV5-1 to TRBJ2-1; TRBD2 matches at 9 bases. From the germline J gene comes the end of the CDR3, since the read stops 3 residues before it. CDR1 and CDR2 from the germline V gene are SGHRS and YFSETQ. The CDR3 has 16 residues. V lost 4 bases, J lost 7 bases, and 12 bases stayed unmatched.

This clone appeared many times. The CDR3 is cut off 3 residues early in the read; its end comes from the germline J gene. The chain carries TRBV18 and TRBJ2-1; 7 positions agree with TRBD1. Germline V CDR1 and CDR2: KGHSH, LQKENI. V was pared by 6 bases and J by 0 bases, with 14 bases of the junction left unmatched. The CDR3 contains 18 residues. The part of the CDR3 DNA that was read is TGTGCCAGCTCCCAACTCGGGACAGTTCCTAGCTCCTACAATGAG. Translated: CASSQLGTVPSSYNE. From start to end, the CDR3 is CASSQLGTVPSSYNEQFF.

A remark on this clone: Sequencing ends 3 residues short of the CDR3 end; the germline J gene provides the rest. The chain is built from TRBV5-6 and TRBJ2-1, with TRBD2 identical over 11 bases. The CDR3 runs 15 residues. Germline CDR1 is SGHDT and CDR2 is YYEEEE. V was clipped by 3 bases and J by 6 bases; unmatched bases: 5. The CDR3 bases that were read are TGTGCCAGCAGCTGGGGACTAGCGGCCCTCAATGAG. Translated, it gives CASSWGLAALNE. The whole CDR3 protein reads CASSWGLAALNEQFF. Using reference TRBV5-6 and TRBJ2-1 for the parts outside the CDR3, the full variable domain is DAGVTQSPTHLIKTRGQQVTLRCSPKSGHDTVSWYQQALGQGPQFIFQYYEEEERQRGNFPDRFSGHQFPNYSSELNVNALLLGDSALYLCASSWGLAALNEQFFGPGTRLTVL.

This clone was detected ten times or more. The sequence runs out 3 residues before the end of the CDR3; the remainder is reconstructed from the germline J gene. This chain uses TRBV20-1 with TRBJ2-7; the D gene is possibly TRBD1 (6 bases). Trimming cost V 2 bases and J 5 bases, with 19 bases left between them. Germline loops: CDR1 DFQATT, CDR2 SNEGSKA (reference sequence). This CDR3 has 15 amino acids. The CDR3 protein is CSARKTGNPLHEQYF. The sequenced part of the CDR3 DNA is TGCAGTGCTAGAAAAACAGGGAACCCCCTCCACGAG.

On this clone itself: Read data end 3 residues before the CDR3 end; the end is taken from the germline J gene. This sequence joins TRBV11-2 and TRBJ1-2, with D unclear. The CDR3 length is 13 residues. The germline CDR1 and CDR2 sequences are SGHAT and FQNNGV. Trimming removed 5 bases at V and 5 bases at J, with 12 bases between. The DNA read from the CDR3 is TGTGCCAGCAGCCCTCGGACTGGTTATGGC. As protein: CASSPRTGYG. The entire CDR3 sequence reads CASSPRTGYGYTF.

This clone was seen many times. The read terminates 3 residues ahead of where the CDR3 ends, so the germline J gene completes it. V is TRBV5-1 and J is TRBJ2-1; 7 nucleotides match TRBD2. After removal of 6 bases from V and 0 bases from J, the junction contained 12 bases not matched to a gene. The CDR3 is made up of 17 amino acids. Germline values: CDR1 SGHRS, CDR2 YFSETQ. CDR3 sequence: CASTPQGAGSSYNEQFF. The CDR3 bases that were read are TGCGCCAGCACCCCCCAGGGAGCGGGAAGCTCCTACAATGAG.

A few counts support this clone. The CDR3 sequence: CASSPNSAGRETQYF. The CDR3 DNA, read in part, is TGTGCCAGCAGCCCGAATTCAGCGGGGAGAGAGACC. The chain carries TRBV7-3 and TRBJ2-5; TRBD2 agrees at 7 bases. The CDR3 is cut off 3 residues early in the read; its end comes from the germline J gene. V was clipped by 5 bases and J by 4 bases; unmatched bases: 10. The CDR3 spans 15 residues. Germline CDR1 SGHTA, CDR2 FQGTGA.

This clone was detected a few times. The read terminates 3 residues ahead of where the CDR3 ends, so the germline J gene completes it. V gene TRBV19 combines with J gene TRBJ1-5, with a possible D match to TRBD1 (6 bases). V lost 4 bases and J lost 5, with 12 bases in between. Germline V lookup: CDR1 LNHDA, CDR2 SQIVND (reference sequence). The CDR3 contains 14 residues. CDR3 region: CASSTQGRHQPQHF. CDR3 DNA (partial): TGTGCCAGTAGTACCCAGGGGAGACATCAGCCC.

In its sample, this clone was seen many times. Coverage ceases 3 residues before the CDR3 finishes, and the germline J gene fills in the end. The chain is built from TRBV7-2 and TRBJ1-5, with 12 bases matching TRBD1. This CDR3 has 13 residues. J lost 9 bases, V lost 3 bases, and 0 bases had no gene match. Germline V gene lookup returns CDR1 SGHTA and CDR2 FQGNSA. Partial CDR3 DNA: TGTGCCAGCAGCTTGGGACAGGGGGCGCCC. It specifies CASSLGQGAP. The whole CDR3 protein is CASSLGQGAPQHF.

This clone was seen repeatedly, ten times or more. The CDR3 end lies 3 residues beyond the end of the read and is filled in from the germline J gene. The chain links TRBV20-1 to TRBJ2-7; 8 nucleotides line up with TRBD2. The J segment lost 5 bases and the V segment lost 3 bases, leaving 9 bases of the junction unmatched. CDR1 is DFQATT and CDR2 is SNEGSKA in the germline V gene (reference sequence). CDR3 length equals 14 residues. CDR3 protein: CSASMASGLDEQYF. Partial CDR3 DNA: TGCAGTGCTAGTATGGCTAGCGGGCTCGACGAG.

This clone occurred a few times. From the germline J gene comes the end of the CDR3, since the read stops 3 residues before it. The J gene is TRBJ1-6, the V gene TRBV11-1, with 8 positions matching TRBD1. V shed 3 bases, J shed 7 bases, and the junction held 5 bases outside the gene matches. There are 15 residues in the CDR3. Germline CDR1 SGHAT, CDR2 FQDESV (reference sequence). The DNA read from the CDR3 is TGTGCCAGCAGCTTGACAGGGGCCGAGAATTCACCC. Its protein product is CASSLTGAENSP. The whole CDR3 sequence reads CASSLTGAENSPLHF.

This clone has at least ten counts. One junction end disagrees with the germline gene, perhaps due to a read error. The read falls 3 residues short of the CDR3 end, and the missing part is taken from the germline J gene. The genes are TRBV4-2 and TRBJ2-1, with 7 bases identical to TRBD2. Germline V gene data show CDR1 as LGHNA and CDR2 as YNFKEQ. The CDR3 totals 18 residues. CDR3 sequence: CASSQDLVGGSFYNEQFF. The DNA read from the CDR3 is TGCGCCAGCAGCCAAGATCTCGTTGGCGGGAGTTTTTACAATGAG.

This clone was observed many times. The read falls 3 residues short of the CDR3 end, and the missing part is taken from the germline J gene. The J gene is TRBJ1-1, the V gene TRBV5-1, with a tentative D call TRBD1 (6 bases). V lost 5 bases, J lost 1 base, and 15 bases lay in between. This CDR3 spans 15 amino acids. The germline CDR1 and CDR2 sequences are SGHRS and YFSETQ. The CDR3: CASRSPGAWNTEAFF. The sequenced part of the CDR3 DNA is TGCGCCAGCAGATCTCCAGGGGCTTGGAACACTGAA.